This TCR beta chain is from a study of radiation and T cells in renal cell carcinoma. Indicated time point: blood 4 weeks post-SBRT, at nephrectomy. As for treatment: 15 Gy SBRT to primary tumor, nephrectomy 4 weeks later. Assay: immunoSEQ multiplex PCR; the TCRdb copy retains only in-frame clones and omits some. The sample has approximately 31,000 clones, 81% seen once. CDR3 length equals 16 residues. Unmatched junction bases numbered 13, after V lost 5 bases and J lost 3 bases. From germline, CDR1 is MNHEY and CDR2 SMNVEV (reference sequence). The chain combines TRBV27 with TRBJ2-7, with 7 bases that match TRBD1. Source: blood, taken from a patient whose treatment included radiotherapy and nephrectomy. This sequence originates from a man in his 60s with renal cell carcinoma. DNA for the CDR3: TGTGCCAGCAGTCCATCTTCGGGACAGCAAATCTACGAGCAGTACTTC. Its protein is CASSPSSGQQIYEQYF.